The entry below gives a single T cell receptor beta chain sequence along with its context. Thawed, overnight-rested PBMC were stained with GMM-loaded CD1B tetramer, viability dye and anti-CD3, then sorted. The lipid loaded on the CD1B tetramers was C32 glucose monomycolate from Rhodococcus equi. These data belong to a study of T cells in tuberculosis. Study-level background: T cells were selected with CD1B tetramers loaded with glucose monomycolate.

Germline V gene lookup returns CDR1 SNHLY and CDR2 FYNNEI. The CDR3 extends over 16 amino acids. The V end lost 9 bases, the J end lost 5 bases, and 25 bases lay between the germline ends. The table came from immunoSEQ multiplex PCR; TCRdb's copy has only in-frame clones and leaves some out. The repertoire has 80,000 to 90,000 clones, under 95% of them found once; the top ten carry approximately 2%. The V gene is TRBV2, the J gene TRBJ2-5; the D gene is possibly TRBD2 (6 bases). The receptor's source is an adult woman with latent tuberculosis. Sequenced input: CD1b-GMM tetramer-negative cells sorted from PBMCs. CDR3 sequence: CARPTLKEGTVETQYF. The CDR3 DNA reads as TGTGCCAGACCTACCCTAAAGGAGGGGACGGTTGAGACCCAGTACTTC.